These 7 T cell receptor beta chains came from one sample sequenced in a study of blood T cell repertoires in COVID-19. Measured with immunoSEQ multiplex PCR; TCRdb has only the in-frame clones, and not every one. The table has fewer than 350,000 clones, approximately 89% seen once. Material: peripheral blood. These receptors all stem from a woman aged 60-75 years with COVID-19, enrolled during active disease.

V and J are TRBV6-5 and TRBJ2-1; 9 bases line up with TRBD1. The germline V gene encodes CDR1 MNHEY and CDR2 SVGAGI. The V segment lost 0 bases and the J segment 10 bases; nucleotides outside the gene matches: 10. The CDR3 spans 16 residues. Here the CDR3 reads CASSYSTGGKRGEQFF. The CDR3 DNA sequence: TGTGCCAGCAGTTACTCGACAGGGGGTAAGAGGGGGGAGCAGTTCTTC.

This clone was counted once. The chain uses TRBV7-2 and TRBJ2-1, with 15 nucleotides matching TRBD2. The CDR3 totals 17 residues. The V gene end was trimmed by 5 bases and the J gene end by 7 bases; junction bases not matched to a gene: 9. CDR1 is SGHTA, CDR2 FQGNSA, per germline. The CDR3 DNA is TGTGCCAGCAGCCTATCGGGACTAGCGGGGGGACGTAATGAGCAGTTCTTC. This encodes CASSLSGLAGGRNEQFF.

The genes are TRBV4-1 and TRBJ2-1, with D possibly TRBD2 on 5 matching bases. This CDR3 comprises 15 residues. Trimming pared 1 base from V and 6 bases from J, leaving 13 bases between. The germline CDR1 and CDR2 sequences are MGHRA and YSYEKL. Here the CDR3 DNA reads TGCGCCAGCAGCCAAGGAGGGCCGCCAACCAATGAGCAGTTCTTC. This gives the protein CASSQGGPPTNEQFF.

This clone was picked up one time. The genes are TRBV9 and TRBJ1-2; D perhaps matches TRBD1 (5 bases). V was shortened by 0 bases and J by 3 bases, with 9 bases between the two germline ends. Germline V CDR1 and CDR2: SGDLS, YYNGEE. The CDR3 has 14 amino acids. CDR3 loop: CASSVGGAYYGYTF. For the CDR3, the DNA is TGTGCCAGCAGCGTAGGGGGCGCCTACTATGGCTACACCTTC.

This chain joins TRBV5-6 and TRBJ1-2, with 10 bases identical to TRBD1. The trim removed 5 bases at V and 6 bases at J, leaving 7 bases unmatched. CDR3 length: 14 amino acids. Germline V gene lookup returns CDR1 SGHDT and CDR2 YYEEEE. DNA of the CDR3: TGTGCCAGCAGTCTGGGACAGGGGCAACATGGCTACACCTTC. Translating it yields CASSLGQGQHGYTF.

The chain is built from TRBV18 and TRBJ2-2; D might be TRBD2 (6 bases). The V gene lost 1 base and the J gene lost 7 bases, with 13 bases spanning the gap. This CDR3 contains 15 residues. Germline V gives CDR1 KGHSH, CDR2 LQKENI. CDR3 nucleotide sequence: TGTGCCAGCTCACCACTGGGTGCTAGCGTCGGGGAGCTGTTTTTT. Translating gives CASSPLGASVGELFF.

The J gene is TRBJ1-1, the V gene TRBV5-1; D perhaps matches TRBD1 (6 bases). V gave up 4 bases and J gave up 5 bases, with 15 bases separating them. The CDR3 contains 14 residues. The V gene's germline CDR1 is SGHRS and CDR2 YFSETQ. The DNA for the CDR3 is TGCGCCAGCAGCCCCCTAGGGGGTGAGACTGAAGCTTTCTTT. It yields the protein CASSPLGGETEAFF.